The present entry profiles one T cell receptor (beta chain) with its context. Its antigen is currently unknown. The data are from a study of OX40 agonist ivuxolimab in advanced cancers. In the study overall: A history of anti-PD-1, anti-PD-L1 or anti-CTLA-4 therapy was acceptable, and about 37% had some. Study-wide results and limits: Mean expanded clone counts were higher in CD8+ than CD4+ T cells. Among patients with partial responses at 0.1-3.0 mg/kg, clonal expansion was among the lowest.

V dropped 1 base and J dropped 6 bases, with 10 bases sitting between them. The CDR3 runs 14 residues. Germline V gene lookup returns CDR1 LNHDA and CDR2 SQIVND (reference sequence). Produced via immunoSEQ multiplex PCR; TCRdb's table is partial and in-frame only. The sample holds 90,000 to 100,000 clones, 90% to 97% seen once. The receptor was isolated from an adult with an advanced solid tumor such as melanoma, head and neck, liver or kidney cancer. The material was CD4+ or CD8+ T cells sorted from blood, obtained in a trial of the OX40 agonist ivuxolimab. The gene calls are TRBV19 and TRBJ2-1, with a possible D match to TRBD2 (5 bases). The CDR3 nucleotides are TGTGCCAGTAGTATAGGGGTAGCGAGCAATGAGCAGTTCTTC. This codes for CASSIGVASNEQFF.